The 19 T cell receptor beta chains presented below share a single source sample, sequenced in a study of blood T cell repertoires in COVID-19. Here immunoSEQ multiplex PCR was the method, and the copy in TCRdb shows in-frame clones only, minus some. This sample carries a few hundred thousand clones, approximately 85% of them seen once, and the ten largest clones take roughly an eighth. Sequencing was done on a sample of peripheral blood. The source of these receptors is a man aged 80 or over with acute or convalescent COVID-19.

About this clone itself: The identical CDR3 is also encoded by other nucleotide sequences in the sample. The chain couples TRBV15 to TRBJ2-7; D may be TRBD1 (7 bases). There are 14 residues in the CDR3. Germline CDR1 and CDR2: LNHNV and YYDKDF (reference sequence). Trimming left V 0 bases short and J 4 bases short, with 10 bases between. The CDR3 nucleotides read TGTGCCACCAGCAGAGACAGGGGGAGGTACGAGCAGTACTTC. This translates into CATSRDRGRYEQYF.

The gene calls are TRBV5-1 and TRBJ2-5, with 12 bases lining up with TRBD2. The V segment lost 3 bases and the J segment 0 bases; nucleotides outside the gene matches: 9. This CDR3 has 18 residues. CDR1 is SGHRS and CDR2 is YFSETQ in the germline V gene. CDR3 in amino acids: CASSSGLAGKGDQETQYF. The CDR3 DNA reads as TGCGCCAGCAGCTCTGGACTAGCGGGAAAGGGAGACCAAGAGACCCAGTACTTC.

The genes are TRBV19 and TRBJ1-4; D uncertain. V was cut by 6 bases and J by 0 bases, with 8 bases left in between. The CDR3 totals 14 residues. Germline-derived CDR1 and CDR2 are LNHDA and SQIVND (reference sequence). Here the CDR3 reads CASRRGTTNEKLFF. As DNA, the CDR3 is TGTGCCAGTAGGAGAGGGACAACTAATGAAAAACTGTTTTTT. The variable domain in full, completed from reference TRBV19 and TRBJ1-4, reads DGGITQSPKYLFRKEGQNVTLSCEQNLNHDAMYWYRQDPGQGLRLIYYSQIVNDFQKGDIAEGYSVSREKKESFPLTVTSAQKNPTAFYLCASRRGTTNEKLFFGSGTQLSVL.

The genes are TRBV4-3 and TRBJ2-1; tentative D call: TRBD2 (6 bases). V was cut by 5 bases and J by 9 bases, with 11 bases left in between. This CDR3 has 12 amino acids. CDR1 and CDR2 (germline): LGHNA, YSLEER. The CDR3 region is CASSSVGGEQFF. CDR3 in DNA: TGCGCCAGCAGCTCGGTGGGAGGTGAGCAGTTCTTC.

Points on this clone: The sample contains more than one DNA sequence encoding this CDR3. This rearrangement joins TRBV18 to TRBJ1-5; possibly TRBD1 for D (5 bases). Trimming pared 3 bases from V and 3 bases from J, leaving 9 bases between. Germline CDR1 reads KGHSH; CDR2 reads LQKENI. CDR3 length equals 14 residues. The chain's CDR3 is CASSPGRANQPQHF. The CDR3 DNA follows: TGTGCCAGCTCACCTGGCAGGGCCAATCAGCCCCAGCATTTT.

This clone was recorded only once. V is TRBV6-5 and J is TRBJ2-7; unclear D gene. CDR1 is MNHEY, CDR2 SVGAGI, per germline. The CDR3 sequence is 11 residues long. V lost 3 bases, J lost 5 bases, and 5 bases lay in between. CDR3 DNA: TGTGCCAGCAGTTATAGAGACGAGCAGTACTTC. It encodes CASSYRDEQYF.

The CDR3 coding sequence is TGTGCCACCAGCAGGGACAGGGGGGCAGGGCTGTTTTTT. Protein product: CATSRDRGAGLFF. V gene TRBV15 combines with J gene TRBJ2-2, with 10 nucleotides matching TRBD1. The CDR3 extends over 13 amino acids. J lost 13 bases, V lost 3 bases, and 5 bases had no gene match. Germline V gives CDR1 LNHNV, CDR2 YYDKDF (reference sequence). Together with reference TRBV15 and TRBJ2-2, the CDR3 gives the full variable domain: DAMVIQNPRYQVTQFGKPVTLSCSQTLNHNVMYWYQQKSSQAPKLLFHYYDKDFNNEADTPDNFQSRRPNTSFCFLDIRSPGLGDTAMYLCATSRDRGAGLFFGEGSRLTVL.

The V gene is TRBV18, the J gene TRBJ2-3, with 9 bases fitting TRBD1. Germline loops: CDR1 KGHSH, CDR2 LQKENI. The CDR3 is 17 amino acids. V shed 5 bases and J 5 bases; nucleotides not matched to a gene: 14. The CDR3 DNA reads as TGTGCCAGCTCAGCACGCACCGGACAGGGGAAAGGAGATACGCAGTATTTT. Protein: CASSARTGQGKGDTQYF.

This clone was counted a single time. CDR3 nucleotides: TGTGCCAGCAGCCCCGGGGCGGGGTCTGGAAACACCATATATTTT. Protein sequence: CASSPGAGSGNTIYF. The V and J genes are TRBV6-5 and TRBJ1-3, with D possibly being TRBD1 (5 bases). V was shortened by 6 bases and J by 1 base, with 13 bases between the two germline ends. Germline CDR1 and CDR2: MNHEY and SVGAGI. CDR3 length: 15 amino acids.

The chain uses TRBV7-2 and TRBJ2-7; a weak D match, TRBD1 (7 bases). This CDR3 contains 15 residues. Trimming removed 5 bases at V and 6 bases at J, with 20 bases between. Germline values: CDR1 SGHTA, CDR2 FQGNSA. CDR3 region: CASSPTGSLGLEQYF. The DNA of the CDR3 is TGTGCCAGCAGCCCGACAGGGAGTTTGGGACTCGAGCAGTACTTC.

The chain recombines TRBV19 with TRBJ2-6, with 8 bases aligning to TRBD1. This CDR3 comprises 17 residues. Germline CDR1 LNHDA, CDR2 SQIVND (reference sequence). V was pared by 7 bases and J by 2 bases, with 10 bases of the junction left unmatched. CDR3 nucleotides: TGTGCCAGTACGACCCGGACAGGGCTTACTGGGGCCAACGTCCTGACTTTC. Translated: CASTTRTGLTGANVLTF.

The chain carries TRBV4-3 and TRBJ1-4, with unresolved D. Deletions cut 4 bases from V and 0 bases from J, with 9 bases between. The CDR3 has 15 amino acids. Germline V CDR1 and CDR2: LGHNA, YSLEER. The CDR3 protein is CASSPREATNEKLFF. The CDR3 DNA is TGCGCCAGCAGCCCTCGGGAAGCAACTAATGAAAAACTGTTTTTT.

The rearrangement joins TRBV5-1 to TRBJ1-5; TRBD1 matches at 11 bases. The CDR3 loop spans 17 amino acids. The germline V gene has CDR1 SGHRS and CDR2 YFSETQ. Unmatched junction bases numbered 6, after V lost 4 bases and J lost 0 bases. As DNA, the CDR3 is TGCGCCAGCAGCCCCGGGACAGGGGGGTATAGCAATCAGCCCCAGCATTTT. It translates to CASSPGTGGYSNQPQHF. The full variable domain, completed using reference TRBV5-1 and TRBJ1-5, is KAGVTQTPRYLIKTRGQQVTLSCSPISGHRSVSWYQQTPGQGLQFLFEYFSETQRNKGNFPGRFSGRQFSNSRSEMNVSTLELGDSALYLCASSPGTGGYSNQPQHFGDGTRLSIL.

This chain links TRBV7-2 with TRBJ2-7; TRBD1 matches at 9 bases. The CDR3 sequence is 14 residues long. Germline-derived CDR1 and CDR2 are SGHTA and FQGNSA. V lost 5 bases and J lost 4; bases outside the gene matches: 6. CDR3 region: CASSNNRGRYEQYF. Here the CDR3 DNA reads TGTGCCAGCAGCAATAACAGGGGGCGGTACGAGCAGTACTTC.

This clone was counted only a few times. Other DNA variants within this sample encode the same CDR3. CDR3 sequence: CASSADNEQFF. The CDR3, as DNA: TGTGCCAGCAGTGCTGACAATGAGCAGTTCTTC. The J gene is TRBJ2-1, the V gene TRBV2; D is unresolved. CDR1 and CDR2 from the germline V gene are SNHLY and FYNNEI. V lost 4 bases and J 5 bases, leaving 3 bases between the germline ends. The CDR3 is made up of 11 amino acids.

The rearrangement uses TRBV7-8 and TRBJ1-1, with D uncertain. CDR3 length: 13 amino acids. V dropped 5 bases and J dropped 3 bases, with 10 bases sitting between them. Germline values: CDR1 SGHVS, CDR2 FQNEAQ. In DNA form, the CDR3 reads TGTGCCAGCAGCAGAACCATAGACACTGAAGCTTTCTTT. Translating gives CASSRTIDTEAFF.

The chain is built from TRBV20-1 and TRBJ2-1; TRBD1 is a possible D gene (6 bases). The CDR3 is 13 amino acids. The germline CDR1 and CDR2 sequences are DFQATT and SNEGSKA (reference sequence). Deletions cut 3 bases from V and 5 bases from J, with 11 bases between. DNA of the CDR3: TGCAGTGCTAGTTTGGGGGCCCACAATGAGCAGTTCTTC. It encodes CSASLGAHNEQFF.

This clone was counted a single time. The chain combines TRBV9 with TRBJ1-2; D gene unclear. This CDR3 comprises 17 residues. Per the germline V gene, CDR1 is SGDLS and CDR2 is YYNGEE. Trimming took 0 bases from V and 0 from J, leaving 15 bases between them. The CDR3 spells CASSVVSLPSPNYGYTF. The DNA of the CDR3 is TGTGCCAGCAGCGTAGTGAGTCTCCCCTCCCCTAACTATGGCTACACCTTC.

There are a few counts of this clone. V gene TRBV28 combines with J gene TRBJ1-1; tentatively, D is TRBD1 (6 bases). The CDR3 is 13 residues long. V was shortened by 3 bases and J by 4 bases, with 9 bases between the two germline ends. Per the germline V gene, CDR1 is MDHEN and CDR2 is SYDVKM. For the CDR3, the DNA is TGTGCCAGCAGTTTTAGGGGGATCACTGAAGCTTTCTTT. The encoded protein is CASSFRGITEAFF.